This is a list of T cell receptor beta chains from one sample in a study of cytomegalovirus exposure and HLA in healthy donors. The data were produced by immunoSEQ multiplex PCR, yet TCRdb's version contains in-frame clones alone and is incomplete. This sample has some 170,000 clones; 70% to 85% occur once, and the top ten carry around 3.5%. Sample: PBMCs. These receptors came from a man aged 30 to 45 in good health and CMV-seropositive. CDR3s include the opening cysteine and the closing phenylalanine or tryptophan. A D gene is named only where the DNA matches it firmly. Where a row states a size, it is once, few, many or the class of an expanded clone; other rows omit it.

j_call,clone_size,d_call,v_call,cdr3_nt,cdr3_aa
TRBJ2-1,NA,NA,TRBV9,TGTGCCAGCAGCGTAACCTCCCAGCGGAGGAACGGCGATGAGCAGTTCTTC,CASSVTSQRRNGDEQFF
TRBJ1-1,few,NA,TRBV5-1,TGCGCCAGCAGCTTGGACAGGGACACTGAAGCTTTCTTT,CASSLDRDTEAFF
TRBJ1-1,few,TRBD1,TRBV4-1,TGCGCCAGCAGCCAACTACAGGGGGCTAAGACTGAAGCTTTCTTT,CASSQLQGAKTEAFF
TRBJ2-3,NA,NA,TRBV6-6,TGTGCCATCAAGCGGGCCCCTAGCACAGATACGCAGTATTTT,CAIKRAPSTDTQYF
TRBJ2-2,NA,NA,TRBV7-9,TGTGCCAGCAACCTCTTAGGAGGGTCGAGCACCGGGGAGCTGTTTTTT,CASNLLGGSSTGELFF
TRBJ2-3,NA,NA,TRBV5-1,TGCGCCAGCAGGGCACCGGGACTCACAGATACGCAGTATTTT,CASRAPGLTDTQYF
TRBJ2-7,NA,TRBD1,TRBV13,TGTGCCAGCAGCGACTCCGGGACAGGGCCTCTAGCTTCCTACGAGCAGTACTTC,CASSDSGTGPLASYEQYF
TRBJ2-7,NA,TRBD2,TRBV27,TGTGCCAGCAGTTTCAATGGACTAGGACTCTACGAGCAGTACTTC,CASSFNGLGLYEQYF
TRBJ2-7,NA,NA,TRBV5-6,TGTGCCAGCATCCCTTCGGCGGGTTACGAGCAGTACTTC,CASIPSAGYEQYF
TRBJ1-5,few,TRBD1,TRBV11-3,TGTGCCAGCAGCCTACAGGGGAGAATACTTCAGCCCCAGCATTTT,CASSLQGRILQPQHF